This TCR beta chain emerged from a study of T cells in narcolepsy. Some clones are missing from TCRdb's copy, which holds only in-frame ones; the method was immunoSEQ multiplex PCR. There are 25,000 to 30,000 clones in the sample; about four fifths occur only once, and roughly 0.99% lies in the top ten. Broader study findings: Autoreactive clone sequences were missing from some blood memory CD4+ repertoires. Comparing one patient's CSF and blood CD4+ clonotypes highlighted HCRT- and TRIB2-specific autoreactive clonotypes.

This clone appeared a single time. Its antigen remains unknown. The CDR3 has 15 amino acids. V shed 3 bases and J 6 bases; nucleotides not matched to a gene: 9. CDR1 is KGHSH, CDR2 LQKENI, per germline. The chain couples TRBV18 to TRBJ1-2; 8 bases align to TRBD1. Sequencing was performed on CD45RA- memory CD4+ T cells from PBMCs. The TCR was taken from a human donor with narcolepsy. The CDR3: CASSPVAAGGDGYTF. In DNA, the CDR3 is TGTGCCAGCTCACCCGTAGCGGCAGGGGGCGATGGCTACACCTTC.